This passage covers 4 T cell receptor beta chains from one sample sequenced in a study of shared clonotypes between healthy human individuals (dated by TCRdb to the early 2020s). CD8 naive samples were CD45RO-negative cells positively selected for CCR7, giving a CD45RA+CCR7+ population that excluded TemRA cells. The library was built by means of the immunoSEQ multiplex PCR assay. Imported from immuneACCESS, the table was reduced by TCRdb to in-frame sequences with V and J called. These copies leave out some clones; in studies compared against another copy, an unresolved V gene accounts for under half, and the cause of the remainder is not known. A total of some 2.1 million clones appear in this sample, around 96% of them only once. 0.9% to 1.3% of the sample goes to the ten largest clones. The sample comprised naive CD8+ T cells sorted from blood. The sample's cell subset or site, from its label and the paper: CD45RA+CCR7+. The receptors here all came from a man younger than 35 in good health.

The chain employs TRBV7-9 and TRBJ2-1, with a weak D call TRBD2 (5 bases). Germline values: CDR1 SEHNR, CDR2 FQNEAQ (reference sequence). Trimming shortened V by 1 base and J by 2 bases, and 12 bases separated the two germline ends. This CDR3 is 16 amino acids long. The CDR3, as DNA: TGTGCCAGCAGCTTAGTAGAGGGTCCCGCCTACAATGAGCAGTTCTTC. As protein: CASSLVEGPAYNEQFF.

The V call is TRBV4-3, the J call TRBJ2-1; possible D gene TRBD2, 6 bases. CDR1 and CDR2 from the germline V gene are LGHNA and YSLEER. V was pared by 0 bases and J by 4 bases, with 10 bases between. The CDR3 covers 15 residues. In DNA form, the CDR3 reads TGCGCCAGCAGCCAAGATGGAGGGGCTTACAATGAGCAGTTCTTC. Amino acid sequence: CASSQDGGAYNEQFF.

The rearrangement uses TRBV10-2 and TRBJ1-4, with no clear D. From germline, CDR1 is WSHSY and CDR2 SAAADI. The V gene lost 3 bases and the J gene lost 6 bases, with 11 bases spanning the gap. This CDR3 is built from 14 residues. The CDR3 DNA reads as TGCGCCAGCAGTGAATTTGGGGTTGATGAAAAACTGTTTTTT. This sequence encodes CASSEFGVDEKLFF.

This sequence joins TRBV11-3 and TRBJ2-1; D tentatively reads TRBD1 or TRBD2 (5 bases each). CDR1 is SGHNT, CDR2 YENEEA, per germline. The V end was cut by 2 bases, the J end by 9 bases, with 11 bases between. This CDR3 contains 13 residues. The CDR3 coding sequence is TGTGCCAGCAGCTTAAGGGACCAAGTTGAGCAGTTCTTC. Its protein product is CASSLRDQVEQFF. The whole variable domain, filled in from reference TRBV11-3 and TRBJ2-1, reads EAGVVQSPRYKIIEKKQPVAFWCNPISGHNTLYWYLQNLGQGPELLIRYENEEAVDDSQLPKDRFSAERLKGVDSTLKIQPAELGDSAVYLCASSLRDQVEQFFGPGTRLTVL.